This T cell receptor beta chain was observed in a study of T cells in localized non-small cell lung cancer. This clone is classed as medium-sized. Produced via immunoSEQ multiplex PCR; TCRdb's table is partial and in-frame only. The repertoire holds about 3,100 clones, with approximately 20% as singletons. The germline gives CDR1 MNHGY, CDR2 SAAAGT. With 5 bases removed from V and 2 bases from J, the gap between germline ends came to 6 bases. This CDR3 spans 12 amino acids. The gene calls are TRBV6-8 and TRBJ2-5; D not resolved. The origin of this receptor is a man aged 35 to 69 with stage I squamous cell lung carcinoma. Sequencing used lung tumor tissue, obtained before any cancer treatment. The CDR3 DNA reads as TGTGCCAGCAGTATCTCACAAGAGACCCAGTACTTC. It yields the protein CASSISQETQYF.